Presented here are 12 T cell receptor beta chains from one specimen sequenced in a study of T cell repertoires in cytomegalovirus infection. MiXCR, run by TCRdb on the reads, gives a single entry per CDR3 protein. Of fewer than 250,000 distinct CDR3 sequences listed, roughly an eighth are singletons. The sample comprised PBMCs. These receptors originate from a human donor in good health (CMV status not recorded). Some clones in this sample may be carry-over from other donors' samples.

J is TRBJ2-5 and V is TRBV19, with D possibly TRBD2 on 5 matching bases. CDR1 and CDR2 from the germline V gene are LNHDA and SQIVND (reference sequence). V was cut by 10 bases and J by 5 bases, with 20 bases left in between. CDR3 length: 14 residues. In DNA form, the CDR3 reads TGTGCCACCACGGGAAAGGAGCGCAAGGAGACCCAGTACTTC. Its translation is CATTGKERKETQYF. The full variable domain, in which reference TRBV19 and TRBJ2-5 provide the parts outside the CDR3, is DGGITQSPKYLFRKEGQNVTLSCEQNLNHDAMYWYRQDPGQGLRLIYYSQIVNDFQKGDIAEGYSVSREKKESFPLTVTSAQKNPTAFYLCATTGKERKETQYFGPGTRLLVL.

This clonotype appeared many times. The genes are TRBV12-3 or TRBV12-4 and TRBJ2-3, with D hard to call. Trimming shortened V by 5 bases and J by 5 bases, and 8 bases separated the two germline ends. CDR3 length: 12 residues. The CDR3 region has the DNA TGTGCCAGCAGTCCGTCCGTAGATACGCAGTATTTT. Translation gives CASSPSVDTQYF.

About this clonotype itself: The junction does not match germline at one end; this may be a read error. The chain uses TRBV2 and TRBJ2-7, with unresolved D. The CDR3 has 12 residues. Germline CDR1 reads SNHLY; CDR2 reads FYNNEI. This CDR3 reads CASSEARGSRNF. The CDR3, as DNA: TGTGCCAGCAGTGAAGCTAGAGGTTCTCGGAACTTC. The full variable domain, its missing parts supplied by reference TRBV2 and TRBJ2-7, is EPEVTQTPSHQVTQMGQEVILRCVPISNHLYFYWYRQILGQKVEFLVSFYNNEISEKSEIFDDQFSVERPDGSNFTLKIRSTKLEDSAMYFCASSEARGSRNFGPGTRLTVT.

This clonotype was counted ten times or more. The J gene is TRBJ2-7, the V gene TRBV7-2; TRBD1 matches at 8 bases. V was pared by 5 bases and J by 4 bases, with 7 bases of the junction left unmatched. Germline assignment: CDR1 SGHTA and CDR2 FQGNSA. The CDR3 is made up of 14 amino acids. CDR3 in DNA: TGTGCCAGCAGCATACAGGGGGGAAGGTACGAGCAGTACTTC. Translating gives CASSIQGGRYEQYF. The full variable domain, completed using reference TRBV7-2 and TRBJ2-7, is GAGVSQSPSNKVTEKGKDVELRCDPISGHTALYWYRQSLGQGLEFLIYFQGNSAPDKSGLPSDRFSAERTGGSVSTLTIQRTQQEDSAVYLCASSIQGGRYEQYFGPGTRLTVT.

This clonotype was recorded at least ten times. This rearrangement joins TRBV7-2 to TRBJ2-1; the D is unclear. The CDR3 runs 13 residues. CDR1 is SGHTA, CDR2 FQGNSA, per germline. Trimming removed 4 bases from V and 7 bases from J, with 11 bases in between. The CDR3 nucleotides are TGTGCCAGCAGCTATAACGGCGGTAATGAGCAGTTCTTC. Its protein product is CASSYNGGNEQFF.

There are many counts of this clonotype. This chain joins TRBV7-2 and TRBJ2-1; 9 nucleotides match TRBD1. The CDR3 totals 14 residues. The V gene's germline CDR1 is SGHTA and CDR2 FQGNSA. Unmatched junction bases numbered 8, after V lost 5 bases and J lost 9 bases. The CDR3 here is CASSPRDRETEQFF. CDR3 bases: TGTGCCAGCAGCCCGCGGGACAGGGAGACTGAGCAGTTCTTC.

The table lists this clonotype with many counts. The chain is built from TRBV7-8 and TRBJ2-2; 8 bases align to TRBD2. From germline, CDR1 is SGHVS and CDR2 FQNEAQ. The CDR3 is 17 residues long. J gave up 1 base and V 1 base, and 5 bases lay outside the gene matches. CDR3: CASSLVGSGENTGELFF. Here the CDR3 DNA reads TGTGCCAGCAGCTTAGTAGGTAGCGGGGAGAACACCGGGGAGCTGTTTTTT. The whole variable domain, filled in from reference TRBV7-8 and TRBJ2-2, reads GAGVSQSPRYKVAKRGQDVALRCDPISGHVSLFWYQQALGQGPEFLTYFQNEAQLDKSGLPSDRFFAERPEGSVSTLKIQRTQQEDSAVYLCASSLVGSGENTGELFFGEGSRLTVL.

A few counts support this clonotype. The chain employs TRBV28 and TRBJ1-2; 10 positions agree with TRBD1. CDR3 length: 13 residues. In germline, CDR1 is MDHEN, CDR2 SYDVKM. J was trimmed by 2 bases and V by 6 bases; bases with no gene match: 0. The CDR3 spells CASRGQGNYGYTF. The CDR3 nucleotides read TGTGCCAGCAGGGGACAGGGGAACTATGGCTACACCTTC.

In its sample, this clonotype was seen once. A read error may be the cause here, since a much bigger clone is one base away. The chain is built from TRBV19 and TRBJ2-1; the D is unclear. Germline V gene sequence: CDR1 LNHDA, CDR2 SQIVND (reference sequence). The CDR3 spans 14 residues. V lost 7 bases, J lost 6 bases, and 16 bases lay in between. The CDR3 region has the DNA TGTGCCAGTAAAAGGGAAAGAGATTCCAATGAGCAGTTCTTC. Amino acid sequence: CASKRERDSNEQFF.

This clonotype came up many times. The J gene is TRBJ2-6, the V gene TRBV7-2; a weak D match, TRBD1 (6 bases). CDR1 is SGHTA and CDR2 is FQGNSA in the germline V gene. This CDR3 region has 11 residues. V shed 2 bases and J shed 13 bases, with 6 bases lying between them. CDR3 nucleotide sequence: TGTGCCAGCAGCTTACAGGGGGTCCTGACTTTC. Translation gives CASSLQGVLTF.

This clonotype was seen more than once but under ten times. This sequence joins TRBV20-1 and TRBJ2-7; no clear D. V shed 3 bases and J shed 3 bases, with 9 bases lying between them. Germline lookup yields CDR1 DFQATT and CDR2 SNEGSKA (reference sequence). The CDR3 runs 12 residues. The CDR3 loop reads CSARSELYEQYF. The CDR3 DNA reads as TGCAGTGCTAGGTCCGAGCTCTACGAGCAGTACTTC.

A few counts support this clonotype. The chain has TRBV29-1 and TRBJ2-3; perhaps TRBD1 as D (6 bases). The CDR3 totals 14 residues. The V end was cut by 3 bases, the J end by 5 bases, with 15 bases between. Germline-derived CDR1 and CDR2 are SQVTM and ANQGSEA. CDR3: CSVDVAGVGDTQYF. Written as DNA, the CDR3 is TGCAGCGTTGATGTGGCAGGGGTTGGAGATACGCAGTATTTT.